A selection of T cell receptor beta chains follows, all from one sample in a study of shared clonotypes between healthy human individuals. This table comes from immunoSEQ multiplex PCR, and its TCRdb copy is limited to in-frame clones, with some not included. The table has around 2,000,000 clones, approximately 94% seen once. The sample comprised naive CD8+ T cells sorted from blood. These receptors were obtained from a young man in good health. Both conserved end residues are part of each CDR3. Each record gives: clone size, V gene, J gene, D gene, CDR3 DNA, CDR3 protein. D genes are given only for firm matches. Size tells how often a clone was seen (once, few, many) or the class of an expanded clone, and some rows leave it out.

.,TRBV7-8,TRBJ2-5,TRBD2,TGTGCCAGCAGCTTAAATTTCCCCGCTAGCGGACAAGAGACCCAGTACTTC,CASSLNFPASGQETQYF
.,TRBV6-5,TRBJ2-7,.,TGTGCCAGCAGGGGTGGAGGGGAAGCCGGCGAGCAGTACTTC,CASRGGGEAGEQYF
.,TRBV5-6,TRBJ2-3,TRBD1,TGTGCCAGCAGCTACAGGGGGAATACGCAGTATTTT,CASSYRGNTQYF
.,TRBV7-9,TRBJ2-6,.,TGTGCCAGCAGTTTTAGGATCTCTGGGGCCAACGTCCTGACTTTC,CASSFRISGANVLTF
.,TRBV27,TRBJ2-1,TRBD1,TGTGCCAGCGGACAAACAGGGGGCAATGAGCAGTTCTTC,CASGQTGGNEQFF
.,TRBV27,TRBJ1-5,.,TGTGCCAGCAGTTTATTGGGGGCAAATCAGCCCCAGCATTTT,CASSLLGANQPQHF
few,TRBV27,TRBJ2-7,.,TGTGCCAGCAGTTTAAGAGGGTCCTACGAGCAGTACTTC,CASSLRGSYEQYF
.,TRBV27,TRBJ2-7,TRBD1,TGTGCCAGCAGTTTTCACGCCGGGACAGGGGAATACGAGCAGTACTTC,CASSFHAGTGEYEQYF
.,TRBV4-1,TRBJ1-1,.,TGCGCCGTCTCGAACTGGGACCCTCGTACTGAAGCTTTCTTT,CAVSNWDPRTEAFF
.,TRBV6-5,TRBJ2-7,TRBD2,TGTGCCAGCAGTTACACTAGCGGGAGATCCGAGCAGTACTTC,CASSYTSGRSEQYF
.,TRBV28,TRBJ2-5,.,TGTGCCAGCAGTTTAGGACAGTATGAGACCCAGTACTTC,CASSLGQYETQYF
.,TRBV5-4,TRBJ2-7,.,TGTGCCAGCAGCTCGGACAGGGAGGGGTACGAGCAGTACTTC,CASSSDREGYEQYF
.,TRBV25-1,TRBJ1-2,.,TGTGCCAGCAGTTCTCCCGATGAAGGGTGGGGTAACTATGGCTACACCTTC,CASSSPDEGWGNYGYTF
.,TRBV2,TRBJ2-5,.,TGTGCCAGCGTCCGACCCGAGAATCAAGAGACCCAGTACTTC,CASVRPENQETQYF
.,TRBV15,TRBJ1-1,.,TGTGCCACCAGCAGAGCGGGGAACGCTGAAGCTTTCTTT,CATSRAGNAEAFF
.,TRBV2,TRBJ2-1,TRBD1,TGTGCCAGCAGTGAAGGGGGGACAGGGTGGAATAATGAGCAGTTCTTC,CASSEGGTGWNNEQFF
once,TRBV28,TRBJ2-7,TRBD1,TGTGCCAGCAGTTCACGTCAGGCTTGGGACAGAGGGTCCCACGAGCAGTACTTC,CASSSRQAWDRGSHEQYF
.,TRBV9,TRBJ1-3,TRBD1,TGTGCCAGCAGCGGGACAGGGGCGAGCTCTGGAAACACCATATATTTT,CASSGTGASSGNTIYF
.,TRBV7-9,TRBJ2-4,TRBD2,TGTGCCAGCAGCTTAGCGGGGGCTAGCGGGGATGAAAACATTCAGTACTTC,CASSLAGASGDENIQYF
.,TRBV6-5,TRBJ2-7,TRBD1,TGTGCCAGCAGTTTGGACAGGGGGGGCTACGAGCAGTACTTC,CASSLDRGGYEQYF
.,TRBV9,TRBJ1-3,.,TGTGCCAGCAGCACTTCCGGGGGAGCTGGAAACACCATATATTTT,CASSTSGGAGNTIYF
.,TRBV19,TRBJ1-5,.,TGTGCCAGTAGTATAATGGGGTATGGCAATCAGCCCCAGCATTTT,CASSIMGYGNQPQHF
.,TRBV6-1,TRBJ2-7,.,TGTGCCAGTTGCGGGACACTTGACTCCTACGAGCAGTACTTC,CASCGTLDSYEQYF
.,TRBV30,TRBJ1-1,.,TGTGCCTGGGGACTGGGTATGCCCTTTTGGAACACTGAAGCTTTCTTT,CAWGLGMPFWNTEAFF
.,TRBV6-4,TRBJ1-3,TRBD1,TGTGCCAGCAGTGACCCCCGACAGGGGGCTGGAAACACCATATATTTT,CASSDPRQGAGNTIYF
.,TRBV5-6,TRBJ1-4,.,TGTGCCAGCAGCTTGGACCAGGTCCGGGGAGGTGAAAAACTGTTTTTT,CASSLDQVRGGEKLFF
.,TRBV5-6,TRBJ2-7,.,TGTGCCAGCAAATTTTCAGGGGGACTCGAGCAGTACTTC,CASKFSGGLEQYF
.,TRBV19,TRBJ1-2,.,TGTGCCAGTCCCCACCCCCTTGACAGGTCGTGGACCTTC,CASPHPLDRSWTF
.,TRBV25-1,TRBJ1-2,.,TGTGCCAGCAGAACCGGGGGAGATGGCTACACCTTC,CASRTGGDGYTF
.,TRBV4-1,TRBJ1-2,.,TGCGCCAGCAGCCAGGCCGGGACACACTATGGCTACACCTTC,CASSQAGTHYGYTF
.,TRBV6-5,TRBJ1-1,.,TGTGCCAGCAGTTACGCCGAAGACACTGAAGCTTTCTTT,CASSYAEDTEAFF
few,TRBV13,TRBJ2-1,TRBD1,TGTGCCAGCAGCTTAGGGACAGGGGACGGAATGGAGCAGTTCTTC,CASSLGTGDGMEQFF
.,TRBV30,TRBJ1-4,.,TGTGCCTGGAGTACAGGGACAAATGAAAAACTGTTTTTT,CAWSTGTNEKLFF
.,TRBV5-6,TRBJ2-7,.,TGTGCCAGCAGCCGAGGACCATCCTTCAACGAGCAGTACTTC,CASSRGPSFNEQYF
.,TRBV5-1,TRBJ2-3,TRBD2,TGCGCCAGCAGCCCGGGACTAGCGGGAAGGGTAGATACGCAGTATTTT,CASSPGLAGRVDTQYF
once,TRBV9,TRBJ2-1,.,TGTGCCAGCAGCCCATCAACGGGGAACTCCTACAATGAGCAGTTCTTC,CASSPSTGNSYNEQFF
.,TRBV28,TRBJ2-5,TRBD2,TGTGCCAGCACTTCAGGGACTAGCGGGGGTATAGAGGAGACCCAGTACTTC,CASTSGTSGGIEETQYF
once,TRBV4-1,TRBJ2-3,TRBD2,TGCGCCAGCAGCCCCAGGAGTGGACTAGCGGCTTCTAGCACAGATACGCAGTATTTT,CASSPRSGLAASSTDTQYF
.,TRBV28,TRBJ2-3,TRBD2,TGTGCCAGCAGTCCTAGCGGGGCTGTAGCAGATACGCAGTATTTT,CASSPSGAVADTQYF
.,TRBV7-2,TRBJ1-6,TRBD1,TGTGCCAGCAGCCTCAGACAGGGGGCCGCCTATAATTCACCCCTCCACTTT,CASSLRQGAAYNSPLHF
.,TRBV13,TRBJ1-1,.,TGTGCCAGCAGCGCAGCCGGGACATACAACACTGAAGCTTTCTTT,CASSAAGTYNTEAFF
.,TRBV7-9,TRBJ2-2,.,TGTGCCAGCAGAATCGGGGACTCAAACACCGGGGAGCTGTTTTTT,CASRIGDSNTGELFF
.,TRBV10-3,TRBJ2-2,.,TGTGCCATCAGGAAGGACACCGGGGAGCTGTTTTTT,CAIRKDTGELFF
.,TRBV5-1,TRBJ2-1,.,TGCGCCAGCAGCTTGGCCACAGTTATGAATGAGCAGTTCTTC,CASSLATVMNEQFF
.,TRBV4-3,TRBJ2-7,TRBD2,TGCGCCAGCAGCCAAGGTCTAGCGGGAGCGGTCGAGCAGTACTTC,CASSQGLAGAVEQYF
.,TRBV5-4,TRBJ2-3,.,TGTGCCAGCAGCCCGGGCCCCCTCACAGATACGCAGTATTTT,CASSPGPLTDTQYF
once,TRBV4-1,TRBJ2-7,TRBD2,TGCGCCAGCAGCCAAGATCTAGCGGGAGGCTCCTACGAGCAGTACTTC,CASSQDLAGGSYEQYF
.,TRBV5-4,TRBJ1-1,.,TGTGCCAGCGCTGACTCGGGAGCGCCGAACACTGAAGCTTTCTTT,CASADSGAPNTEAFF